This TCR beta chain was recovered during a study of blood T cell repertoires in COVID-19. Across the whole study: Whether acute or convalescent, the COVID-19 samples came from the United States, Italy and Spain.

Measured with immunoSEQ multiplex PCR; TCRdb has only the in-frame clones, and not every one. The repertoire has around 210,000 clones, 70% to 90% of them found once; the top ten carry 18%. The germline gives CDR1 MGHRA, CDR2 YSYEKL. Trimming took 0 bases from V and 11 from J; bases not matched to a gene: 13. The length of the CDR3 is 18 residues. Sequenced sample: peripheral blood. The chain links TRBV4-1 to TRBJ2-3; 14 nucleotides align to TRBD2. This sequence originates from a man aged 50-60 years with COVID-19, enrolled during active disease. CDR3: CASSQEAGTSGGRREQYF. Here the CDR3 DNA reads TGCGCCAGCAGCCAAGAGGCCGGGACTAGCGGGGGTAGAAGGGAGCAGTATTTT.